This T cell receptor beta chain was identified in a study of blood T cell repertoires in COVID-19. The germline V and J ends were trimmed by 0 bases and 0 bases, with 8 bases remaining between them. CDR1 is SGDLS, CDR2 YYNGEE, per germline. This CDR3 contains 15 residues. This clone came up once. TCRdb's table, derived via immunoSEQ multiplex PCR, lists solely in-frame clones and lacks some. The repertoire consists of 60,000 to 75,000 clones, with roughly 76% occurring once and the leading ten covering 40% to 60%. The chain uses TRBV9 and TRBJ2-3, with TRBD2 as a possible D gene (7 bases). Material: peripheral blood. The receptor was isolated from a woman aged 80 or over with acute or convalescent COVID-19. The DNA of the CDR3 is TGTGCCAGCAGCGTAGGCGGGGGCAGCACAGATACGCAGTATTTT. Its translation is CASSVGGGSTDTQYF.